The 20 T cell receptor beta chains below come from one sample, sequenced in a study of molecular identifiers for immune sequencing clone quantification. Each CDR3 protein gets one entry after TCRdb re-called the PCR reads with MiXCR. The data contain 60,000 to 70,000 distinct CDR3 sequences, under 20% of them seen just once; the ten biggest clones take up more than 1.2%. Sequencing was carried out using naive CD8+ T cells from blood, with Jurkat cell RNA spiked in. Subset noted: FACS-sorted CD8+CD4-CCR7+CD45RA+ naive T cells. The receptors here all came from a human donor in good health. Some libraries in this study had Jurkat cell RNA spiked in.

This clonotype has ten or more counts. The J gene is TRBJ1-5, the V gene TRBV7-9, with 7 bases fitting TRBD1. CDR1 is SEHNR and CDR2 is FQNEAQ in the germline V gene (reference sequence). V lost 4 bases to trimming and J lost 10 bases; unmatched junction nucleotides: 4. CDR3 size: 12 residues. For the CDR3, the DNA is TGTGCCAGCAGCTCTACAGGGGATCCCCAGCATTTT. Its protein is CASSSTGDPQHF.

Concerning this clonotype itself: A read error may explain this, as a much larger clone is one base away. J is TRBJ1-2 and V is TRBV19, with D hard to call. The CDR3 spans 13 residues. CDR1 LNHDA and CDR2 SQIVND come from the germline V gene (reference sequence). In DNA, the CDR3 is TGTGCCGGTAGTTGGTCCTTCCTCTATGGCTACACCTTC. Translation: CAGSWSFLYGYTF.

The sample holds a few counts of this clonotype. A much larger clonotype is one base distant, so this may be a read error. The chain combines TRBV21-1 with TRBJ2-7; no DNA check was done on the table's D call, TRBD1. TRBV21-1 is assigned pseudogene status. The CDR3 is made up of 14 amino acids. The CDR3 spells CANSKGTGSYEQYF. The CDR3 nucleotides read TGTGCCAACAGCAAAGGGACAGGGTCCTACGAGCAGTACTTC.

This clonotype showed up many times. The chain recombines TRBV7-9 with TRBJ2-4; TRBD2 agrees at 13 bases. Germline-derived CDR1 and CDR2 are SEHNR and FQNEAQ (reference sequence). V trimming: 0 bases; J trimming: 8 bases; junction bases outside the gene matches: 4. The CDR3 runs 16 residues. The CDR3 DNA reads TGTGCCAGCAGCTTAGCCGCGGGACTAGCGGGGTACATTCAGTACTTC. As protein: CASSLAAGLAGYIQYF.

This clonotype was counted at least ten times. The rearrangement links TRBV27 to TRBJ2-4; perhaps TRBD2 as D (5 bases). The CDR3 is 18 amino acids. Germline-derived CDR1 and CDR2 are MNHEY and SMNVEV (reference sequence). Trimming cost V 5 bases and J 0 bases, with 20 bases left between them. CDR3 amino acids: CASSPKDWWVPAKNIQYF. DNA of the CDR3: TGTGCCAGCAGTCCCAAGGACTGGTGGGTACCAGCCAAAAACATTCAGTACTTC.

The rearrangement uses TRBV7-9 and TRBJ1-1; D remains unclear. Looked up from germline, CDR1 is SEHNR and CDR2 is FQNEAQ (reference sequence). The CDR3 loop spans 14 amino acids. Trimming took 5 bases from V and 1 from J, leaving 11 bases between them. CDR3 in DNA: TGTGCCAGCAGCCCTAGTCCGGGGAACACTGAAGCTTTCTTT. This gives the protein CASSPSPGNTEAFF.

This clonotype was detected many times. CDR3 DNA sequence: TGTGCCAGCAGCCCTGGGACAGCGCTAAACAATGAGCAGTTCTTC. Amino acids: CASSPGTALNNEQFF. This chain uses TRBV5-4 with TRBJ2-1; 7 nucleotides align to TRBD1. CDR3 size: 15 residues. The J segment lost 5 bases and the V segment lost 4 bases, leaving 9 bases of the junction unmatched. CDR1 SGHNT and CDR2 YYREEE come from the germline V gene (reference sequence).

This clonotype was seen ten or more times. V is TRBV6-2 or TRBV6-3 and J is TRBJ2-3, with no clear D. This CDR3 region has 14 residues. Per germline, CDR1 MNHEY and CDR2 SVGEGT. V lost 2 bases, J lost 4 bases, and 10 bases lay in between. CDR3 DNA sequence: TGTGCCAGCAGTTACACCAGACGCTCAGATACGCAGTATTTT. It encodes CASSYTRRSDTQYF.

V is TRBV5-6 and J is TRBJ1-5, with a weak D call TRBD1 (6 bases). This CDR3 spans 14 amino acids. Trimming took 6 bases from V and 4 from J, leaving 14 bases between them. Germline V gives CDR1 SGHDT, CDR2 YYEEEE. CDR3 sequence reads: CASNQMTGNQPQHF. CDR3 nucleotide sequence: TGTGCCAGCAACCAGATGACAGGAAATCAGCCCCAGCATTTT.

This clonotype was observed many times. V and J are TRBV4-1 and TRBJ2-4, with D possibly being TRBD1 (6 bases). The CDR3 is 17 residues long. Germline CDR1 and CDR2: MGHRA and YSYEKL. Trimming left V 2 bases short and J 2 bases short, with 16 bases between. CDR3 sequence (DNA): TGCGCCAGCAGCCAAACGAGGGCCACAGGGACCAAAAACATTCAGTACTTC. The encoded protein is CASSQTRATGTKNIQYF.

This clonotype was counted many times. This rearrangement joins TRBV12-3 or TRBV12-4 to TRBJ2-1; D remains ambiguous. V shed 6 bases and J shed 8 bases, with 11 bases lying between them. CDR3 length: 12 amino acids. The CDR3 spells CASRDGLYEQFF. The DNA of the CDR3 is TGTGCCAGCAGGGACGGCTTATATGAGCAGTTCTTC.

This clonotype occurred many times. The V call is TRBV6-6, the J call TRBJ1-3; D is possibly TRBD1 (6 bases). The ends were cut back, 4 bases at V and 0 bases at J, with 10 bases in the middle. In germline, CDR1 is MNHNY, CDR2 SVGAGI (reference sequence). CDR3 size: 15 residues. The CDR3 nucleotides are TGTGCCAGCAGTTTGACAGGAGCCTCTGGAAACACCATATATTTT. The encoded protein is CASSLTGASGNTIYF.

The CDR3 DNA follows: TGTGCCAGCAGTACCTTACAGGGAGCGCATCAAGAGACCCAGTACTTC. Its translation: CASSTLQGAHQETQYF. The genes are TRBV12-3 or TRBV12-4 and TRBJ2-5; the D gene is possibly TRBD1 (6 bases). The V gene lost 5 bases and the J gene lost 2 bases, with 18 bases spanning the gap. The CDR3 covers 16 residues.

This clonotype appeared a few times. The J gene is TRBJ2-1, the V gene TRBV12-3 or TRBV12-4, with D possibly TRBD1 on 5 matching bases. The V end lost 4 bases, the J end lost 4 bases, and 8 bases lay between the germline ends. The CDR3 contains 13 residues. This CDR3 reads CASSYRGYNEQFF. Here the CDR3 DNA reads TGTGCCAGCAGTTATAGGGGATACAATGAGCAGTTCTTC.

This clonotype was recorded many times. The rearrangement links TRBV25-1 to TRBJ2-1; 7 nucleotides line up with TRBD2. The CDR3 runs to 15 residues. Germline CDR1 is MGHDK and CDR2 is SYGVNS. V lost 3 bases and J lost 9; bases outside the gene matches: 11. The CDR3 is CASSELGGELGEQFF. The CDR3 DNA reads TGTGCCAGCAGTGAGTTGGGGGGGGAGTTAGGTGAGCAGTTCTTC.

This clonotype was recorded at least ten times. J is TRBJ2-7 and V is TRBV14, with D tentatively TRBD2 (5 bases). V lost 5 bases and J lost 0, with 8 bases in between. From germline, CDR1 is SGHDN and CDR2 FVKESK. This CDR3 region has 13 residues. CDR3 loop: CASSSGDSYEQYF. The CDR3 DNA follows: TGTGCCAGCAGCTCCGGGGACTCCTACGAGCAGTACTTC.

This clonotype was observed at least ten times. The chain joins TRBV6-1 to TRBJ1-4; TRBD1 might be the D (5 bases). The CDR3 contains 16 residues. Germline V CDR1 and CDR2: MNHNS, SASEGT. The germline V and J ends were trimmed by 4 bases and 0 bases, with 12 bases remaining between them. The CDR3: CASSGEWGATNEKLFF. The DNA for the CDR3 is TGTGCCAGCAGTGGAGAGTGGGGGGCAACTAATGAAAAACTGTTTTTT.

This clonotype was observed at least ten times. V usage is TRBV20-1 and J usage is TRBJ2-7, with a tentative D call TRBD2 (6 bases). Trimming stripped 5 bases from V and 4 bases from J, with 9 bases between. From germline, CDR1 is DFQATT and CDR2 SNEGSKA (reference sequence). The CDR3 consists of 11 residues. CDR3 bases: TGCAGTGCTTGGGACTCGTACGAGCAGTACTTC. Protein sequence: CSAWDSYEQYF.

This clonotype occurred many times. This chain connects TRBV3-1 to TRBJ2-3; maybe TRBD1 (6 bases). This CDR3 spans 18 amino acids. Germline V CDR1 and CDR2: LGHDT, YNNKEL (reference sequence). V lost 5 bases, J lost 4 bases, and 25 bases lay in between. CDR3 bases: TGTGCCAGCAGCACGCGACTTCTCGAACAGGGAGATGCAGATACGCAGTATTTT. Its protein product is CASSTRLLEQGDADTQYF.

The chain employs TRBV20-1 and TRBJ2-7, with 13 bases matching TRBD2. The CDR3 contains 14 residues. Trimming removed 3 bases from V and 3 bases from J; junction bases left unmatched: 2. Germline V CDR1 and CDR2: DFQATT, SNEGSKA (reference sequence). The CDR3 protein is CSARGLAGIYEQYF. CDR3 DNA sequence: TGCAGTGCTAGGGGACTAGCGGGAATCTACGAGCAGTACTTC.